This is a list of T cell receptor beta chains from one sample in a study of beta chain features in type 1 diabetes. Clones were sequenced by immunoSEQ multiplex PCR, and TCRdb holds only the in-frame ones, with some missing. There are about 170,000 clones in the sample; less than 10% occur only once, and under 0.55% lies in the top ten. The sequenced sample was central memory CD4+ T cells from blood. The receptor source for this set is a man aged 18 to 29 with type 1 diabetes. CDR3s leave out the opening cysteine and the closing phenylalanine or tryptophan.

TRBV27,TRBJ2-5,ASSLTGYYQETQY
TRBV1,TRBJ1-1,TSSQDRGVNTEAF
TRBV9,TRBJ1-1,ASSVITGKHTEAF
TRBV25-1,TRBJ1-6,ASSGTHINSPLH
TRBV2,TRBJ2-6,ASSARRGAGANVLT
TRBV29-1,TRBJ2-2,STTEREGLGELF
TRBV5-4,TRBJ2-7,ASSWSAGTSYEQY
TRBV7-2,TRBJ2-2,ASSLNTWSTGELF
TRBV15,TRBJ2-1,ATSRVQGNEQF
TRBV18,TRBJ2-2,ASSPPNPGDTGELF
TRBV15,TRBJ2-2,ATSKGQGAGELF
TRBV28,TRBJ2-7,ASSLSGVTYEQY
TRBV7-2,TRBJ2-5,ASSGLVRETQY
TRBV11-2,TRBJ2-6,ASSSTRGRGSGANVLT
TRBV28,TRBJ1-2,ASSFPGYYGYT
TRBV30,TRBJ2-6,AWARTGPLSGANVLT
TRBV7-9,TRBJ2-4,ASSLAAGPTSFQY
TRBV7-2,TRBJ2-5,ASSLDRQTKETQY
TRBV2,TRBJ2-1,ASRARGGAYNEQF
TRBV28,TRBJ1-1,ASSLAETEAF